These 16 T cell receptor beta chains were sequenced from one sample in a study of T cell changes during pregnancy in multiple sclerosis. Using immunoSEQ multiplex PCR, the repertoire was profiled, and TCRdb retains in-frame clones only, with some absent. The sample yields some 22,000 clones, less than 90% seen once. The material was CD8+ T cells from peripheral blood mononuclear cells, obtained after pregnancy. These receptors were taken from a female donor with multiple sclerosis, enrolled in a pregnancy study.

This clone showed up just a few times. The chain employs TRBV4-1 and TRBJ1-1, with 7 positions matching TRBD1. This CDR3 contains 15 residues. The V segment lost 4 bases and the J segment 0 bases; nucleotides outside the gene matches: 5. Germline V gene sequence: CDR1 MGHRA, CDR2 YSYEKL. The CDR3, as DNA: TGCGCCAGCAGCCTCTCACAGGGGATGAACACTGAAGCTTTCTTT. This translates into CASSLSQGMNTEAFF.

V is TRBV11-2 and J is TRBJ1-4; 8 nucleotides line up with TRBD1. J lost 4 bases, V lost 5 bases, and 9 bases had no gene match. Germline V gene lookup returns CDR1 SGHAT and CDR2 FQNNGV. This CDR3 contains 16 residues. The CDR3 is CASSKLWTGSNEKLFF. CDR3 DNA: TGTGCCAGCAGCAAACTCTGGACAGGGAGTAATGAAAAACTGTTTTTT.

The V and J genes are TRBV6-1 and TRBJ2-1; possible D gene TRBD1, 5 bases. CDR1 is MNHNS and CDR2 is SASEGT in the germline V gene. The V gene lost 10 bases and the J gene lost 0 bases, with 13 bases spanning the gap. This CDR3 is built from 14 residues. DNA for the CDR3: TGTGCCACCCGACAGCTGAGCTCCTACAATGAGCAGTTCTTC. Translating gives CATRQLSSYNEQFF.

This clone is a singleton in its sample. The chain is built from TRBV9 and TRBJ1-2, with TRBD1 matching over 10 bases. CDR3 length equals 16 residues. The J segment lost 3 bases and the V segment lost 2 bases, leaving 7 bases of the junction unmatched. Germline V gene sequence: CDR1 SGDLS, CDR2 YYNGEE. The CDR3 nucleotides read TGTGCCAGCAGCGTCCGCGGGACAGGGGTTGACTATGGCTACACCTTC. Translation: CASSVRGTGVDYGYTF.

The chain carries TRBV13 and TRBJ2-7; the D gene is possibly TRBD1 (5 bases). Trimming removed 4 bases from V and 1 base from J, with 8 bases in between. Germline CDR1 reads PRHDT; CDR2 reads FYEKMQ (reference sequence). The CDR3 loop spans 13 amino acids. CDR3 loop: CASSSRDSYEQYF. CDR3 coding DNA: TGTGCCAGCAGCTCCAGGGATTCCTACGAGCAGTACTTC.

The chain joins TRBV4-1 to TRBJ2-3; the match to TRBD2 covers 10 bases. Germline V CDR1 and CDR2: MGHRA, YSYEKL. The CDR3 sequence is 16 residues long. The V gene end was trimmed by 3 bases and the J gene end by 6 bases; junction bases not matched to a gene: 9. In DNA form, the CDR3 reads TGCGCCAGCAGCCAGACTCCCTTAGCGGGAGGTGATACGCAGTATTTT. Translating it yields CASSQTPLAGGDTQYF.

This sequence joins TRBV13 and TRBJ2-7; no firm D call. CDR3 length: 15 residues. Between the trimmed V and J ends, which lost 1 base and 6 bases, there was a span of 16 bases. CDR1 is PRHDT, CDR2 FYEKMQ, per germline (reference sequence). The CDR3: CASSLVANDIPEQYF. The CDR3 nucleotides are TGTGCCAGCAGCTTAGTCGCTAATGATATTCCCGAGCAGTACTTC.

This chain joins TRBV4-3 and TRBJ1-1, with no clear D. The germline V gene has CDR1 LGHNA and CDR2 YSLEER. Deletions cut 5 bases from V and 6 bases from J, with 19 bases between. The CDR3 runs 15 residues. This chain's CDR3 is CASSIKADGTAEAFF. CDR3 DNA sequence: TGCGCCAGCAGCATAAAGGCCGATGGTACAGCTGAAGCTTTCTTT.

V gene TRBV14 combines with J gene TRBJ1-2; D might be TRBD1 (6 bases). V was cut by 4 bases and J by 6 bases, with 18 bases left in between. Germline values: CDR1 SGHDN, CDR2 FVKESK. The CDR3 is 15 residues long. The CDR3 loop is CASSPQGWYFNGYTF. CDR3 sequence (DNA): TGTGCCAGCAGCCCACAGGGATGGTATTTTAATGGCTACACCTTC.

This chain links TRBV6-6 with TRBJ1-1; D uncertain. The CDR3 length is 10 residues. Trimming took 2 bases from V and 8 from J, leaving 3 bases between them. CDR1 MNHNY and CDR2 SVGAGI come from the germline V gene (reference sequence). CDR3 coding DNA: TGTGCCAGCAGTTACCAAGAAGCTTTCTTT. Protein sequence: CASSYQEAFF.

The chain employs TRBV5-1 and TRBJ1-2, with a tentative D call TRBD1 (6 bases). The germline gives CDR1 SGHRS, CDR2 YFSETQ. CDR3 length: 17 residues. The V and J ends lost 0 bases and 1 base respectively, with 16 bases between them. DNA for the CDR3: TGCGCCAGCAGCTTGGTACAGGGCGAGTTTTATAACTATGGCTACACCTTC. This translates into CASSLVQGEFYNYGYTF.

CDR3 sequence reads: CASSPPGLAGEETQYF. CDR3 bases: TGTGCCAGCAGCCCACCGGGACTAGCGGGAGAAGAGACCCAGTACTTC. This sequence joins TRBV7-9 and TRBJ2-5; 14 positions agree with TRBD2. Per germline, CDR1 SEHNR and CDR2 FQNEAQ (reference sequence). Trimming took 5 bases from V and 3 from J; bases not matched to a gene: 5. The CDR3 is 16 amino acids.

The chain carries TRBV28 and TRBJ2-1, with 12 bases identical to TRBD2. The CDR3 covers 16 residues. Per the germline V gene, CDR1 is MDHEN and CDR2 is SYDVKM. J gave up 7 bases and V 7 bases, and 11 bases lay outside the gene matches. CDR3 sequence: CASTRFTSGRKNEQFF. CDR3 nucleotides: TGTGCCAGCACCCGATTCACTAGCGGGAGGAAAAATGAGCAGTTCTTC.

The rearrangement uses TRBV27 and TRBJ2-3, with TRBD2 identical over 8 bases. Germline CDR1 MNHEY, CDR2 SMNVEV (reference sequence). The V and J ends lost 5 bases and 5 bases, in that order; junction bases with no gene match: 9. The CDR3 extends over 15 amino acids. The CDR3 DNA is TGTGCCAGCAGTGAACGAGGACTAGCCGGAGATACGCAGTATTTT. Translated: CASSERGLAGDTQYF.

The chain couples TRBV5-8 to TRBJ1-1, with 8 positions matching TRBD1. Germline CDR1 SGHTS, CDR2 YDEGEE. The CDR3 covers 15 residues. Unmatched junction bases numbered 7, after V lost 3 bases and J lost 3 bases. The CDR3 spells CASSWGQVGDTEAFF. Here the CDR3 DNA reads TGTGCCAGCAGCTGGGGACAGGTGGGTGACACTGAAGCTTTCTTT.

The rearrangement joins TRBV5-1 to TRBJ2-6; the match to TRBD1 covers 8 bases. Trimming took 4 bases from V and 0 from J; bases not matched to a gene: 15. Germline V gene lookup returns CDR1 SGHRS and CDR2 YFSETQ. CDR3 size: 20 residues. CDR3 sequence: CASSPFPTGAVDSGANVLTF. DNA for the CDR3: TGCGCCAGCAGCCCCTTTCCGACAGGGGCGGTCGACTCTGGGGCCAACGTCCTGACTTTC.